These 27 T cell receptor beta chains originate from one sample sequenced in a study of CD8+ T cells in alopecia areata. Isolated RNA was reverse transcribed into cDNA used as the sequencing template. The method was immunoSEQ multiplex PCR; TCRdb's version includes in-frame clones alone and lacks a portion of them. The data show about 76,000 clones, approximately 66% seen once. The treatment here: oral pan-JAK inhibitor, 5-10 mg twice daily. This specimen was CD8+ T cells sorted from blood, taken at week 24, from a patient treated with tofacitinib. These receptors were taken from a human donor with alopecia areata.

V gene TRBV9 combines with J gene TRBJ2-2, with TRBD2 identical over 8 bases. The V segment lost 2 bases and the J segment 4 bases; nucleotides outside the gene matches: 4. Germline V gene sequence: CDR1 SGDLS, CDR2 YYNGEE. The CDR3 is 15 amino acids. CDR3 DNA: TGTGCCAGCAGCGTCAGCGGGAGCCGCACCGGGGAGCTGTTTTTT. Translating gives CASSVSGSRTGELFF.

This rearrangement joins TRBV5-1 to TRBJ2-7; TRBD2 matches at 13 bases. V trimming: 4 bases; J trimming: 4 bases; junction bases outside the gene matches: 5. Germline CDR1 and CDR2: SGHRS and YFSETQ. This CDR3 spans 15 amino acids. Here the CDR3 reads CASSPGLAGEYEQYF. CDR3 in DNA: TGCGCCAGCAGCCCAGGACTAGCGGGGGAGTACGAGCAGTACTTC.

The gene calls are TRBV5-1 and TRBJ2-7; the D gene is possibly TRBD1 (6 bases). Germline lookup yields CDR1 SGHRS and CDR2 YFSETQ. V lost 2 bases and J lost 6, with 18 bases in between. CDR3 length: 15 residues. CDR3 residues: CASSFSIIQGFEQYF. The CDR3 DNA follows: TGCGCCAGCAGCTTTTCGATAATCCAGGGGTTCGAGCAGTACTTC.

The chain has TRBV11-2 and TRBJ1-2; D uncertain. CDR3 length equals 14 residues. V dropped 1 base and J dropped 8 bases, with 14 bases sitting between them. Germline V CDR1 and CDR2: SGHAT, FQNNGV. The chain's CDR3 is CASSLAPDLSGYTF. The CDR3 bases are TGTGCCAGCAGCTTAGCCCCAGACCTTTCCGGCTACACCTTC.

The chain combines TRBV4-1 with TRBJ2-3; TRBD1 agrees at 10 bases. Germline CDR1 and CDR2: MGHRA and YSYEKL. There are 15 residues in the CDR3. The J segment lost 5 bases and the V segment lost 3 bases, leaving 5 bases of the junction unmatched. CDR3 in amino acids: CASSQGTGEGDTQYF. The CDR3, as DNA: TGCGCCAGCAGCCAGGGGACAGGGGAGGGAGATACGCAGTATTTT.

The gene calls are TRBV6-5 and TRBJ1-2, with 7 bases lining up with TRBD1. In germline, CDR1 is MNHEY, CDR2 SVGAGI. The CDR3 extends over 16 amino acids. Unmatched junction bases numbered 10, after V lost 2 bases and J lost 4 bases. The CDR3 DNA follows: TGTGCCAGCAGTTACGAGCGGGAGGGGGCTGGCTATGGCTACACCTTC. It specifies CASSYEREGAGYGYTF.

This clone occurred once. The CDR3 protein is CASSIPGTGDYGYTF. The CDR3 DNA sequence: TGTGCCAGCAGCATACCCGGGACAGGGGATTATGGCTACACCTTC. The rearrangement links TRBV7-8 to TRBJ1-2; 10 bases line up with TRBD1. The V segment lost 5 bases and the J segment 5 bases; nucleotides outside the gene matches: 8. Germline assignment: CDR1 SGHVS and CDR2 FQNEAQ. This CDR3 comprises 15 residues. The variable domain in full, completed from reference TRBV7-8 and TRBJ1-2, reads GAGVSQSPRYKVAKRGQDVALRCDPISGHVSLFWYQQALGQGPEFLTYFQNEAQLDKSGLPSDRFFAERPEGSVSTLKIQRTQQEDSAVYLCASSIPGTGDYGYTFGSGTRLTVV.

This clone was seen more than once but under ten times. The V and J genes are TRBV23-1 and TRBJ2-7; 10 nucleotides line up with TRBD2. TRBV23-1 is annotated as an ORF whose role is uncertain. The CDR3 runs to 16 residues. V lost 4 bases to trimming and J lost 7 bases; unmatched junction nucleotides: 13. CDR3 in DNA: TGCGCCAGCAGTCCACTGCCGGGACTAGCGTCCTCTGAGCAGTACTTC. Its protein product is CASSPLPGLASSEQYF.

This clone has only one observation. The chain carries TRBV29-1 and TRBJ2-1; TRBD2 matches at 11 bases. This CDR3 is 17 amino acids long. From germline, CDR1 is SQVTM and CDR2 ANQGSEA. After removal of 1 base from V and 5 bases from J, the junction contained 10 bases not matched to a gene. The CDR3 DNA reads as TGCAGCGTTGAAGTAATCCTGACTAGCGGGATCGACAATGAGCAGTTCTTC. It yields the protein CSVEVILTSGIDNEQFF.

V usage is TRBV7-7 and J usage is TRBJ2-6, with D perhaps matching TRBD2 (6 bases). Germline assignment: CDR1 SSHAT and CDR2 FNYEAQ (reference sequence). V was shortened by 5 bases and J by 3 bases, with 11 bases between the two germline ends. The CDR3 totals 15 residues. Here the CDR3 DNA reads TGTGCCAGCAGCCCTGGAGGGGTTGGGGCCAACGTCCTGACTTTC. Translation gives CASSPGGVGANVLTF. The full variable domain, with the rest looked up from reference TRBV7-7 and TRBJ2-6, is GAGVSQSPRYKVTKRGQDVTLRCDPISSHATLYWYQQALGQGPEFLTYFNYEAQPDKSGLPSDRFSAERPEGSISTLTIQRTEQRDSAMYRCASSPGGVGANVLTFGAGSRLTVL.

There are a few counts of this clone. The chain links TRBV29-1 to TRBJ1-4, with 9 bases that match TRBD1. CDR3 length equals 14 residues. Germline V CDR1 and CDR2: SQVTM, ANQGSEA. The junction had 5 bases not matched to a gene; V was cut back by 4 bases and J by 5 bases. The CDR3 DNA reads as TGCAGCGTTGTCGTCGGGACAGGGAATGAAAAACTGTTTTTT. It codes for CSVVVGTGNEKLFF.

The chain carries TRBV2 and TRBJ2-7, with D perhaps TRBD2 (5 bases). Trimming shortened V by 7 bases and J by 5 bases, and 18 bases separated the two germline ends. Germline lookup yields CDR1 SNHLY and CDR2 FYNNEI. The CDR3 spans 14 residues. CDR3 protein: CASTEATDFDEQYF. In DNA, the CDR3 is TGTGCCAGCACTGAGGCGACGGACTTCGACGAGCAGTACTTC.

This clone was observed at least ten times. V usage is TRBV2 and J usage is TRBJ2-7; 7 bases are shared with TRBD1. Germline V lookup: CDR1 SNHLY, CDR2 FYNNEI. The CDR3 is 14 residues long. Germline trimming cut 1 base from V and 8 bases from J; bases unmatched to any gene: 8. In DNA form, the CDR3 reads TGTGCCAGCAGTGAAGGTACAGGGGTCAGCAAGCAGTACTTC. Translated: CASSEGTGVSKQYF. Filled out from reference TRBV2 and TRBJ2-7, the complete variable domain reads EPEVTQTPSHQVTQMGQEVILRCVPISNHLYFYWYRQILGQKVEFLVSFYNNEISEKSEIFDDQFSVERPDGSNFTLKIRSTKLEDSAMYFCASSEGTGVSKQYFGPGTRLTVT.

The chain employs TRBV27 and TRBJ2-7; TRBD1 matches at 7 bases. The length of the CDR3 is 13 residues. The germline V gene has CDR1 MNHEY and CDR2 SMNVEV (reference sequence). V lost 6 bases, J lost 5 bases, and 7 bases stayed unmatched. CDR3 nucleotides: TGTGCCAGCAGCGAACAGGGGACCCACGAGCAGTACTTC. Its translation: CASSEQGTHEQYF.

The gene calls are TRBV27 and TRBJ2-1; TRBD2 matches at 13 bases. V was pared by 2 bases and J by 13 bases, with 20 bases of the junction left unmatched. Germline CDR1 reads MNHEY; CDR2 reads SMNVEV (reference sequence). This CDR3 has 19 residues. In nucleotides, the CDR3 is TGTGCCAGCAGTTTAATTGGGACTAGCGGGATCAGGTCCACAACGACACAGTTCTTC. Translated: CASSLIGTSGIRSTTTQFF.

The V gene is TRBV19, the J gene TRBJ2-7, with 9 bases that match TRBD2. CDR3 length: 16 amino acids. The J segment lost 5 bases and the V segment lost 6 bases, leaving 14 bases of the junction unmatched. Per the germline V gene, CDR1 is LNHDA and CDR2 is SQIVND (reference sequence). CDR3 in amino acids: CASSLIAGEFSDEQYF. The CDR3 nucleotides are TGTGCCAGTAGCCTAATAGCGGGAGAATTTTCCGACGAGCAGTACTTC.

V usage is TRBV30 and J usage is TRBJ2-7; 10 nucleotides agree with TRBD2. The V gene's germline CDR1 is GTSNPN and CDR2 SVGIG (reference sequence). This CDR3 is built from 13 residues. V lost 7 bases and J lost 6; bases outside the gene matches: 9. CDR3 region: CASEPGLAREQYF. Here the CDR3 DNA reads TGTGCCTCAGAACCGGGACTAGCGCGCGAGCAGTACTTC.

The gene calls are TRBV29-1 and TRBJ2-7; D is undetermined. The CDR3 runs to 13 residues. The V end lost 0 bases, the J end lost 5 bases, and 11 bases lay between the germline ends. CDR1 and CDR2 from the germline V gene are SQVTM and ANQGSEA. The CDR3, as DNA: TGCAGCGTTGAAGATGGTTACAGCGACGAGCAGTACTTC. Its protein is CSVEDGYSDEQYF.

The chain couples TRBV6-5 to TRBJ2-5; D tentatively reads TRBD1 or TRBD2 (6 bases each). Germline V gene data show CDR1 as MNHEY and CDR2 as SVGAGI. Deletions cut 2 bases from V and 5 bases from J, with 15 bases between. This CDR3 spans 15 amino acids. The CDR3 loop reads CASSYEGRGRETQYF. The CDR3 DNA reads as TGTGCCAGCAGTTACGAGGGACGGGGGCGGGAGACCCAGTACTTC.

The rearrangement joins TRBV4-1 to TRBJ2-2; tentative D call: TRBD2 (5 bases). The CDR3 contains 16 residues. The germline V and J ends were trimmed by 1 base and 6 bases, with 15 bases remaining between them. In germline, CDR1 is MGHRA, CDR2 YSYEKL. CDR3 sequence reads: CASSQAGVSVAGELFF. The CDR3 region has the DNA TGCGCCAGCAGCCAAGCTGGAGTTAGCGTGGCCGGGGAGCTGTTTTTT.

This clone was observed a few times. This sequence joins TRBV7-9 and TRBJ2-7; TRBD1 aligns across 7 bases. CDR3 length: 14 amino acids. Germline V gene lookup returns CDR1 SEHNR and CDR2 FQNEAQ (reference sequence). Trimming cost V 8 bases and J 3 bases; bases outside gene matches: 10. The CDR3 protein is CASGQPGQSYEQYF. CDR3 sequence (DNA): TGTGCCAGCGGACAACCGGGACAGAGCTACGAGCAGTACTTC. The whole variable domain, remainder taken from reference TRBV7-9 and TRBJ2-7, is DTGVSQNPRHKITKRGQNVTFRCDPISEHNRLYWYRQTLGQGPEFLTYFQNEAQLEKSRLLSDRFSAERPKGSFSTLEIQRTEQGDSAMYLCASGQPGQSYEQYFGPGTRLTVT.

The chain uses TRBV4-1 and TRBJ2-7; D gene uncertain. Trimming stripped 3 bases from V and 1 base from J, with 10 bases between. Germline V gene sequence: CDR1 MGHRA, CDR2 YSYEKL. There are 14 residues in the CDR3. CDR3 bases: TGCGCCAGCAGCCATCAGGACGGATCCTACGAGCAGTACTTC. As protein: CASSHQDGSYEQYF.

J is TRBJ2-3 and V is TRBV15, with 9 bases matching TRBD2. V dropped 4 bases and J dropped 2; count of bases not matched to a gene: 10. Germline CDR1 LNHNV, CDR2 YYDKDF (reference sequence). The CDR3 loop spans 17 amino acids. The CDR3 loop is CATSKSPTSGLTDTQYF. The DNA for the CDR3 is TGTGCCACCAGCAAGTCCCCGACTAGCGGTCTCACAGATACGCAGTATTTT.

This chain joins TRBV29-1 and TRBJ1-2; no reliable D call. Looked up from germline, CDR1 is SQVTM and CDR2 is ANQGSEA. V lost 8 bases and J lost 4, with 20 bases in between. The CDR3 covers 14 residues. CDR3 loop: CSFSGVLGSYGYTF. CDR3 DNA sequence: TGCAGCTTCTCAGGCGTGCTAGGGTCCTATGGCTACACCTTC.

This chain uses TRBV5-1 with TRBJ2-7; D ambiguous. V was cut by 4 bases and J by 3 bases, with 14 bases left in between. Germline-derived CDR1 and CDR2 are SGHRS and YFSETQ. The CDR3 covers 14 residues. The CDR3 spells CASSPGVRVYEQYF. CDR3 in DNA: TGCGCCAGCAGCCCAGGTGTTCGGGTCTACGAGCAGTACTTC.

The chain has TRBV28 and TRBJ2-1; TRBD2 matches 14 bases. The V segment lost 2 bases and the J segment 3 bases; nucleotides outside the gene matches: 3. The CDR3 has 17 amino acids. Germline values: CDR1 MDHEN, CDR2 SYDVKM. The CDR3 DNA reads TGTGCCAGCAGTTTACTGGGACTAGCGGGAGACTACAATGAGCAGTTCTTC. This gives the protein CASSLLGLAGDYNEQFF.

The chain is built from TRBV7-8 and TRBJ2-3; no reliable D call. Germline lookup yields CDR1 SGHVS and CDR2 FQNEAQ. The CDR3 spans 14 residues. V lost 3 bases to trimming and J lost 4 bases, with 11 bases between them. The CDR3 sequence: CASSFGPGSDTQYF. CDR3 in DNA: TGTGCCAGCAGCTTTGGCCCGGGCTCAGATACGCAGTATTTT.